The text below deals with one T cell receptor beta chain. The source of the sample is a study of blood T cell repertoires in COVID-19. Study as a whole: Sources were T cells, B-cell-depleted T cells, or PBMCs; the material itself was cDNA or gDNA.

After removal of 2 bases from V and 7 bases from J, the junction contained 5 bases not matched to a gene. Germline V gene sequence: CDR1 SGHAT, CDR2 FQNNGV. CDR3 length equals 15 residues. In the original analysis: Amplified reference gene primers provided the basis for estimating nucleated cell counts. Produced via immunoSEQ multiplex PCR; TCRdb's table is partial and in-frame only. The V and J calls and clone size are taken from that table; D and trimming were inferred from the DNA. The table shows about 170,000 clones, with about four fifths occurring only once. Enrollment of patients from Seattle took place during active infection, with longitudinal follow-up.

This TCR came from a woman over 75 with COVID-19, enrolled during active disease. This chain connects TRBV11-2 to TRBJ2-1, with 10 bases lining up with TRBD2. Sequencing used peripheral blood. CDR3 nucleotides: TGTGCCAGCAGCTTAAGCGGGGGGGCCTTTAATGAGCAGTTCTTC. This gives the protein CASSLSGGAFNEQFF.